These 17 T cell receptor beta chains came from one sample sequenced in a study of blood T cell repertoires in COVID-19. TCRdb's table, derived via immunoSEQ multiplex PCR, lists solely in-frame clones and lacks some. This table holds fewer than 300,000 clones, approximately 91% found once. Sequencing used PBMCs or T cells enriched from blood (not recorded which). The origin of the receptors is a woman in her forties with acute COVID-19.

The chain joins TRBV6-5 to TRBJ1-2; 7 nucleotides align to TRBD1. CDR1 is MNHEY, CDR2 SVGAGI, per germline. The length of the CDR3 is 14 residues. The ends lost 6 bases at V and 4 bases at J; junction bases unmatched: 8. This chain's CDR3 is CASSRYEGAYGYTF. CDR3 coding DNA: TGTGCCAGCAGCCGTTACGAGGGGGCCTATGGCTACACCTTC.

This clone is a singleton in its sample. The chain has TRBV28 and TRBJ1-2; possible D gene TRBD1, 6 bases. Germline V gene sequence: CDR1 MDHEN, CDR2 SYDVKM. The V gene lost 7 bases and the J gene lost 8 bases, with 17 bases spanning the gap. This CDR3 is 13 amino acids long. The CDR3 coding sequence is TGTGCCAGCAAAACCCTACAGGGAGGGGGCTACACCTTC. Its protein product is CASKTLQGGGYTF.

This chain uses TRBV5-1 with TRBJ2-5; D remains unclear. The V gene lost 0 bases and the J gene lost 1 base, with 10 bases spanning the gap. The length of the CDR3 is 15 residues. Germline CDR1 and CDR2: SGHRS and YFSETQ. The CDR3 here is CASSLGSSFQETQYF. The CDR3 nucleotides read TGCGCCAGCAGCTTGGGTAGTTCCTTCCAAGAGACCCAGTACTTC.

For the CDR3, the DNA is TGTGCCAGCAGCTTCGACAGGGGGCTTAGTGGAAACACCATATATTTT. It codes for CASSFDRGLSGNTIYF. The rearrangement joins TRBV7-2 to TRBJ1-3; 10 bases are shared with TRBD1. Losses at the gene ends were 3 bases for V and 3 bases for J; bases not matched to a gene: 5. This CDR3 contains 16 residues. The germline V gene has CDR1 SGHTA and CDR2 FQGNSA.

The rearrangement uses TRBV2 and TRBJ2-5; tentatively, D is TRBD2 (7 bases). This CDR3 region has 18 residues. CDR1 is SNHLY and CDR2 is FYNNEI in the germline V gene. V lost 6 bases, J lost 1 base, and 24 bases lay in between. The CDR3 region is CASSQEGRGRGGQETQYF. The CDR3 DNA reads as TGTGCCAGCAGCCAAGAGGGGCGGGGGCGTGGAGGCCAAGAGACCCAGTACTTC.

The chain recombines TRBV7-9 with TRBJ2-6, with a tentative D call TRBD1 (6 bases). The germline V gene encodes CDR1 SEHNR and CDR2 FQNEAQ (reference sequence). The length of the CDR3 is 17 residues. V gave up 4 bases and J gave up 0 bases, with 13 bases separating them. This chain's CDR3 is CASSSWTVSSGANVLTF. CDR3 DNA sequence: TGTGCCAGCAGCTCCTGGACAGTAAGCTCTGGGGCCAACGTCCTGACTTTC.

For this clone: Other nucleotide sequences from this sample produce the same CDR3. The V call is TRBV20-1, the J call TRBJ2-7, with a possible D match to TRBD1 (6 bases). Germline CDR1 and CDR2: DFQATT and SNEGSKA (reference sequence). Trimming removed 4 bases at V and 5 bases at J, with 9 bases between. The length of the CDR3 is 11 residues. The CDR3 DNA is TGCAGTGCTAAAGGACAGCACGAGCAGTACTTC. Its translation is CSAKGQHEQYF.

In its sample, this clone was seen a few times. The chain couples TRBV23-1 to TRBJ1-1; D not resolved. TRBV23-1 is given ORF status, its function remaining uncertain. This CDR3 is 17 amino acids long. V was shortened by 0 bases and J by 4 bases, with 18 bases between the two germline ends. CDR3 sequence (DNA): TGCGCCAGCAGTCAATCGGGTTTGAGGGAATGTAGCACTGAAGCTTTCTTT. This translates into CASSQSGLRECSTEAFF.

The J gene is TRBJ1-2, the V gene TRBV5-1, with TRBD1 identical over 7 bases. CDR1 SGHRS and CDR2 YFSETQ come from the germline V gene. The length of the CDR3 is 13 residues. The J segment lost 6 bases and the V segment lost 3 bases, leaving 5 bases of the junction unmatched. The CDR3 bases are TGCGCCAGCAGCTCGCCCGACAGGGATGGCTACACCTTC. Its protein is CASSSPDRDGYTF.

The V call is TRBV9, the J call TRBJ2-4; maybe TRBD2 (6 bases). In germline, CDR1 is SGDLS, CDR2 YYNGEE. The CDR3 loop spans 16 amino acids. Deletions cut 3 bases from V and 1 base from J, with 14 bases between. CDR3 DNA sequence: TGTGCCAGCAGCGCCTCCCGGGGAGGCGCCAAAAACATTCAGTACTTC. It encodes CASSASRGGAKNIQYF.

The chain uses TRBV7-2 and TRBJ1-5; 9 bases map to TRBD1. The CDR3 length is 13 residues. Germline loops: CDR1 SGHTA, CDR2 FQGNSA. After removal of 4 bases from V and 7 bases from J, the junction contained 2 bases not matched to a gene. CDR3 sequence (DNA): TGTGCCAGCAGCTCCGACAGGGGGCAGCCCCAGCATTTT. This translates into CASSSDRGQPQHF.

The chain employs TRBV7-6 and TRBJ2-3, with 7 bases that match TRBD2. With V trimmed by 3 bases and J by 0 bases, 6 bases remained unmatched. CDR1 is SGHVS and CDR2 is FNYEAQ in the germline V gene. CDR3 length: 16 residues. In DNA, the CDR3 is TGTGCCAGCAGCTTGATAGCGGGCTCAAGCACAGATACGCAGTATTTT. This gives the protein CASSLIAGSSTDTQYF.

This chain connects TRBV4-3 to TRBJ2-7; D unclear. V lost 0 bases and J lost 2, with 5 bases in between. The CDR3 spans 13 residues. Per germline, CDR1 LGHNA and CDR2 YSLEER. The CDR3 spells CASSQDGTYEQYF. The CDR3 nucleotides are TGCGCCAGCAGCCAAGACGGTACCTACGAGCAGTACTTC.

The V call is TRBV14, the J call TRBJ2-1, with TRBD2 matching 15 bases. The CDR3 runs 20 residues. Germline lookup yields CDR1 SGHDN and CDR2 FVKESK. The junction had 10 bases not matched to a gene; V was cut back by 4 bases and J by 0 bases. CDR3 DNA sequence: TGTGCCAGCAGCCCAACGCCGGGACTAGCGGGAGGCCGCTCCTACAATGAGCAGTTCTTC. Protein product: CASSPTPGLAGGRSYNEQFF.

This chain joins TRBV7-2 and TRBJ1-6; the D is unclear. Trimming pared 4 bases from V and 7 bases from J, leaving 8 bases between. Looked up from germline, CDR1 is SGHTA and CDR2 is FQGNSA. The CDR3 has 13 residues. In nucleotides, the CDR3 is TGTGCCAGCAGCTCCCACGCGAATTCACCCCTCCACTTT. It specifies CASSSHANSPLHF.

The chain carries TRBV5-5 and TRBJ1-2, with D tentatively TRBD1 (5 bases). The germline V gene has CDR1 SGHKS and CDR2 YYEKEE (reference sequence). Trimming left V 3 bases short and J 4 bases short, with 10 bases between. The CDR3 is 13 amino acids. The CDR3 protein is CASSWGESYGYTF. CDR3 bases: TGTGCCAGCAGCTGGGGGGAGAGCTATGGCTACACCTTC. Variable domain in full (rest from reference TRBV5-5 and TRBJ1-2): DAGVTQSPTHLIKTRGQQVTLRCSPISGHKSVSWYQQVLGQGPQFIFQYYEKEERGRGNFPDRFSARQFPNYSSELNVNALLLGDSALYLCASSWGESYGYTFGSGTRLTVV.

The chain employs TRBV11-2 and TRBJ2-1; 10 bases fit TRBD1. V was pared by 5 bases and J by 8 bases, with 9 bases of the junction left unmatched. Germline CDR1 and CDR2: SGHAT and FQNNGV. This CDR3 spans 15 amino acids. The CDR3 bases are TGTGCCAGCAGCCTATCGGGACAGGGGTCAGATGAGCAGTTCTTC. Translated: CASSLSGQGSDEQFF.